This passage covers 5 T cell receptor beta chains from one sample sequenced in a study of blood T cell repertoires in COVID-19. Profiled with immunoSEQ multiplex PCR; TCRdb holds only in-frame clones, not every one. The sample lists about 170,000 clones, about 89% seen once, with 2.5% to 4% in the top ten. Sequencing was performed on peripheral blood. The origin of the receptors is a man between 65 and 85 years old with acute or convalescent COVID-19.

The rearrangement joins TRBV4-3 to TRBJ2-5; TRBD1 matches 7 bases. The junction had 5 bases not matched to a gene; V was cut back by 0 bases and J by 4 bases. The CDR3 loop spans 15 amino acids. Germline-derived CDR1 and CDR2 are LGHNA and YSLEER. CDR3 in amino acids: CASSQDRGWRETQYF. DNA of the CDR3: TGCGCCAGCAGCCAAGACAGGGGGTGGCGAGAGACCCAGTACTTC.

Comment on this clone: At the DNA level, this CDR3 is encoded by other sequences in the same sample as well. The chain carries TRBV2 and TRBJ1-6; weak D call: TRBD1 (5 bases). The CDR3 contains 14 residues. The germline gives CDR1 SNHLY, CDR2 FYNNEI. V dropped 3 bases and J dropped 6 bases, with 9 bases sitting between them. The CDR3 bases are TGTGCCAGCAGTGAGGGTAGGGGTAATTCACCCCTCCACTTT. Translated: CASSEGRGNSPLHF.

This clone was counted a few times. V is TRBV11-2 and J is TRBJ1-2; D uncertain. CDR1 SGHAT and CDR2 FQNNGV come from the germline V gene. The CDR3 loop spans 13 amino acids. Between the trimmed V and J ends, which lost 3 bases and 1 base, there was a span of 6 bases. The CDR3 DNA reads TGTGCCAGCAGCTTTTCCTTTAACTATGGCTACACCTTC. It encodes CASSFSFNYGYTF.

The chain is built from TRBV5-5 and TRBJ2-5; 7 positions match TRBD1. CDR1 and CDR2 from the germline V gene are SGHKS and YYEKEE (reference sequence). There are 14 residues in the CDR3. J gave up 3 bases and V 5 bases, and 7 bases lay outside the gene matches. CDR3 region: CASRRATGEETQYF. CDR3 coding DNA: TGTGCCAGCAGACGCGCAACAGGGGAAGAGACCCAGTACTTC.

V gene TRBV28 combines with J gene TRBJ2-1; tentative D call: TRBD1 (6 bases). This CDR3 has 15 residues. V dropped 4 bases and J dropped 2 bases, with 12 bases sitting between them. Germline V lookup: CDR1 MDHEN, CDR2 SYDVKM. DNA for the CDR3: TGTGCCAGCAGTTCCCTGGGACATCCCTACAATGAGCAGTTCTTC. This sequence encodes CASSSLGHPYNEQFF.